This paragraph covers one T cell receptor (beta chain) sequence. From germline, CDR1 is LNHNV and CDR2 YYDKDF (reference sequence). CDR3 length equals 12 residues. Trimming shortened V by 0 bases and J by 8 bases, and 5 bases separated the two germline ends. This sample stems from a study of patients and donors after allogeneic stem cell transplantation. TCRdb reprocessed the RT-PCR reads via MiXCR and lists one record per CDR3 protein. Of around 200,000 distinct CDR3 sequences listed, around 40% were seen once; the top ten hold roughly 10%. The gene calls are TRBV15 and TRBJ1-5; D gene unclear. The receptor comes from a human donor who was either an allogeneic HSCT recipient or a stem cell or donor lymphocyte infusion donor (not recorded which). It is not recorded whose cells these are; they may come from a transplant donor. The source material was blood, either unsorted or a sorted T cell fraction (not recorded which). The CDR3 is CATSRERKPQHF. As DNA, the CDR3 is TGTGCCACCAGCAGAGAGAGGAAGCCCCAGCATTTT.